The sequence of this T cell receptor (beta chain) was determined in a study of shared clonotypes between healthy human individuals. The germline V and J ends were trimmed by 8 bases and 5 bases, with 12 bases remaining between them. This CDR3 comprises 12 residues. From germline, CDR1 is MNHNS and CDR2 SASEGT. The assay was immunoSEQ multiplex PCR, and TCRdb's table has in-frame clones only and misses some. The data contain some 2,500,000 clones, approximately 94% of them seen just once; the ten biggest clones take up about 0.34%. The chain joins TRBV6-1 to TRBJ1-1; D possibly corresponds to TRBD1 (5 bases). Sequenced input: naive CD4+ T cells from PBMCs. Subset reported: CD45RA+ positively selected. The clonotype was recovered from a young man in good health. Some clones in this sample may be carry-over from other donors' samples. The DNA of the CDR3 is TGTGCCAGCGGACGGGGCATAACTGAAGCTTTCTTT. Translation gives CASGRGITEAFF.